This T cell receptor beta chain was sequenced for a study of early T cells in non-severe SARS-CoV-2 infection. As for the study in general: Alpha and beta chains were unpaired, from unsorted whole-blood bulk RNA.

Germline V gene sequence: CDR1 SNHLY, CDR2 FYNNEI. The CDR3 contains 11 residues. The germline V and J ends were trimmed by 6 bases and 0 bases, with 3 bases remaining between them. Unique molecular identifiers were added to individual cDNA molecules. In TCRdb, the 5' RACE reads were re-called with MiXCR into one record per CDR3 protein. The table records about 77,000 distinct CDR3 sequences, roughly a sixth of them present only once. This clonotype appeared a few times. The sequence came from an adult who was a healthcare worker with PCR-confirmed SARS-CoV-2 infection or an uninfected control (not recorded which). The source material was whole blood. V gene TRBV2 combines with J gene TRBJ2-7; D remains unclear. The CDR3 spells CASRSSYEQYF. In nucleotides, the CDR3 is TGTGCCAGCAGGAGCTCCTACGAGCAGTACTTC.